A single sample is the source of the 31 T cell receptor beta chains below, sequenced in a study of cytomegalovirus exposure and HLA in healthy donors. The study ran its PCR with 60 Vbeta and 13 Jbeta primers. The data were produced by immunoSEQ multiplex PCR, yet TCRdb's version contains in-frame clones alone and is incomplete. The sample includes 150,000 to 200,000 clones, 68% of them seen just once. The sequenced sample consisted of PBMCs. Receptors originate from a woman in her thirties or forties in good health and CMV-seropositive.

The chain joins TRBV4-1 to TRBJ2-7; a possible D gene is TRBD1 (6 bases). Germline CDR1 is MGHRA and CDR2 is YSYEKL. With 2 bases removed from V and 2 bases from J, the gap between germline ends came to 10 bases. The CDR3 is 14 residues long. This CDR3 reads CASSQPDRAYEQYF. The CDR3 DNA sequence: TGCGCCAGCAGCCAACCGGACAGAGCCTACGAGCAGTACTTC.

CDR3 amino acids: CASSGLVADTQYF. The CDR3 nucleotides read TGTGCCAGCAGTGGACTAGTAGCCGATACGCAGTATTTT. The chain has TRBV7-2 and TRBJ2-3, with 7 bases identical to TRBD2. The CDR3 consists of 13 residues. From germline, CDR1 is SGHTA and CDR2 FQGNSA. V lost 6 bases, J lost 6 bases, and 6 bases stayed unmatched.

About this clone: At one of its ends the junction is not consistent with the germline gene, which may arise from a read error. This sequence joins TRBV7-2 and TRBJ1-3; 9 bases are a match to TRBD1. The CDR3 contains 16 residues. Germline lookup yields CDR1 SGHTA and CDR2 FQGNSA. The CDR3 bases are TGTGCCAGCAGCCCCCAGGGACAGGGTAACGGAAACACCATACATTTT. As protein: CASSPQGQGNGNTIHF.

The chain links TRBV13 to TRBJ2-5, with 11 bases identical to TRBD2. The CDR3 has 14 amino acids. The trim removed 6 bases at V and 4 bases at J, leaving 4 bases unmatched. Germline CDR1 and CDR2: PRHDT and FYEKMQ (reference sequence). CDR3 DNA sequence: TGTGCCAGCAGGATAGCGGGAGGGCCAGAGACCCAGTACTTC. The encoded protein is CASRIAGGPETQYF.

The chain combines TRBV19 with TRBJ2-7, with TRBD1 matching over 8 bases. The CDR3 consists of 14 residues. Germline-derived CDR1 and CDR2 are LNHDA and SQIVND (reference sequence). V was pared by 3 bases and J by 6 bases, with 7 bases of the junction left unmatched. The DNA for the CDR3 is TGTGCCAGTAGTATCTTTGGACAGGGTGGCGAGCAGTACTTC. This sequence encodes CASSIFGQGGEQYF. Together with reference TRBV19 and TRBJ2-7, the CDR3 gives the full variable domain: DGGITQSPKYLFRKEGQNVTLSCEQNLNHDAMYWYRQDPGQGLRLIYYSQIVNDFQKGDIAEGYSVSREKKESFPLTVTSAQKNPTAFYLCASSIFGQGGEQYFGPGTRLTVT.

The rearrangement links TRBV19 to TRBJ1-2; the match to TRBD1 covers 8 bases. The germline V gene has CDR1 LNHDA and CDR2 SQIVND (reference sequence). Losses at the gene ends were 5 bases for V and 6 bases for J; bases not matched to a gene: 8. The CDR3 sequence is 14 residues long. CDR3: CASSERTGNHGYTF. The CDR3 coding sequence is TGTGCCAGTAGTGAAAGGACAGGGAACCATGGCTACACCTTC.

This rearrangement joins TRBV9 to TRBJ2-3; D might be TRBD1 (6 bases). This CDR3 is built from 14 residues. The V and J ends lost 4 bases and 1 base respectively, with 10 bases between them. Germline V gene lookup returns CDR1 SGDLS and CDR2 YYNGEE. CDR3 sequence (DNA): TGTGCCAGCAGCTCCGGACAGCGCACAGATACGCAGTATTTT. Translating gives CASSSGQRTDTQYF.

The chain has TRBV7-2 and TRBJ1-1; TRBD1 is a possible D gene (5 bases). Germline CDR1 SGHTA, CDR2 FQGNSA. V was trimmed by 7 bases and J by 8 bases, leaving 14 bases between them. The CDR3 loop spans 12 amino acids. The CDR3 sequence: CASKREAGEAFF. The DNA of the CDR3 is TGTGCCAGCAAGCGAGAAGCAGGGGAAGCTTTCTTT.

J is TRBJ2-7 and V is TRBV27; 10 bases are shared with TRBD1. With 8 bases clipped from V and 5 bases from J, the junction kept 9 bases outside the gene matches. There are 14 residues in the CDR3. The germline CDR1 and CDR2 sequences are MNHEY and SMNVEV (reference sequence). The CDR3 DNA follows: TGTGCCAGCCGTAAAGAGACAGGGGGCCACGAGCAGTACTTC. It translates to CASRKETGGHEQYF.

J is TRBJ1-1 and V is TRBV10-3; the D is unclear. V dropped 4 bases and J dropped 4 bases, with 10 bases sitting between them. Germline V gene data show CDR1 as ENHRY and CDR2 as SYGVKD. The CDR3 length is 13 residues. CDR3 in amino acids: CAISAPGSTEAFF. CDR3 bases: TGTGCCATCAGTGCGCCAGGATCCACTGAAGCTTTCTTT.

With regard to this clone: Other DNA sequences in this sample translate to the same CDR3. This rearrangement joins TRBV5-6 to TRBJ1-2, with 10 bases that match TRBD1. V was clipped by 4 bases and J by 3 bases; unmatched bases: 3. The CDR3 spans 14 residues. The germline CDR1 and CDR2 sequences are SGHDT and YYEEEE. The CDR3 coding sequence is TGTGCCAGCAGCCCCGGGACAGGGGACTATGGCTACACCTTC. This codes for CASSPGTGDYGYTF.

The chain joins TRBV6-5 to TRBJ2-7, with 10 bases that match TRBD1. J lost 4 bases, V lost 2 bases, and 2 bases had no gene match. CDR1 MNHEY and CDR2 SVGAGI come from the germline V gene. The CDR3 sequence is 14 residues long. CDR3 sequence reads: CASSYVGQGYEQYF. The CDR3 DNA sequence: TGTGCCAGCAGTTACGTGGGACAGGGGTACGAGCAGTACTTC.

This chain links TRBV10-3 with TRBJ2-1; 7 nucleotides agree with TRBD1. This CDR3 has 17 amino acids. Germline CDR1 ENHRY, CDR2 SYGVKD. J was trimmed by 9 bases and V by 0 bases; bases with no gene match: 14. In DNA, the CDR3 is TGTGCCATCAGTGAGTCAGATCGACGGGCAGGGGGTTCTGAGCAGTTCTTC. Translated, it gives CAISESDRRAGGSEQFF.

This clone was seen once. The rearrangement joins TRBV2 to TRBJ2-7; 8 bases align to TRBD1. The V gene end was trimmed by 5 bases and the J gene end by 9 bases; junction bases not matched to a gene: 12. The germline V gene has CDR1 SNHLY and CDR2 FYNNEI. The CDR3 totals 14 residues. CDR3 protein: CASSPDRETKGQYF. The CDR3 DNA follows: TGTGCCAGCAGTCCGGACAGGGAAACCAAGGGGCAGTACTTC. Full variable domain (outside the CDR3, taken from reference TRBV2 and TRBJ2-7): EPEVTQTPSHQVTQMGQEVILRCVPISNHLYFYWYRQILGQKVEFLVSFYNNEISEKSEIFDDQFSVERPDGSNFTLKIRSTKLEDSAMYFCASSPDRETKGQYFGPGTRLTVT.

V usage is TRBV4-2 and J usage is TRBJ2-3; perhaps TRBD2 as D (6 bases). V was shortened by 2 bases and J by 1 base, with 13 bases between the two germline ends. Per germline, CDR1 LGHNA and CDR2 YNFKEQ. The CDR3 totals 16 residues. The CDR3 nucleotides are TGTGCCAGCAGCCAAATTTCGTCGGGAGGCACAGATACGCAGTATTTT. Its protein is CASSQISSGGTDTQYF.

The V call is TRBV6-6, the J call TRBJ2-3; 12 bases are a match to TRBD2. Germline CDR1 and CDR2: MNHNY and SVGAGI (reference sequence). Trimming cost V 7 bases and J 3 bases; bases outside gene matches: 8. The CDR3 consists of 16 residues. The CDR3 is CASTGLAGGRTDTQYF. CDR3 DNA: TGTGCCAGCACTGGGCTAGCGGGGGGGAGGACAGATACGCAGTATTTT.

The rearrangement links TRBV9 to TRBJ2-3, with no clear D. V lost 0 bases and J 0 bases, leaving 11 bases between the germline ends. Germline V gives CDR1 SGDLS, CDR2 YYNGEE. There are 16 residues in the CDR3. As DNA, the CDR3 is TGTGCCAGCAGCGTAGTAGCAGTTCCTAGCACAGATACGCAGTATTTT. It codes for CASSVVAVPSTDTQYF.

A few counts support this clone. The chain is built from TRBV19 and TRBJ2-7; D might be TRBD1 (5 bases). Looked up from germline, CDR1 is LNHDA and CDR2 is SQIVND (reference sequence). The ends were cut back, 0 bases at V and 3 bases at J, with 9 bases in the middle. The CDR3 loop spans 14 amino acids. The CDR3 coding sequence is TGTGCCAGTAGTATAGACAGGGTTGGCTACGAGCAGTACTTC. It translates to CASSIDRVGYEQYF.

The chain carries TRBV19 and TRBJ2-1; 10 bases align to TRBD2. Germline V gene sequence: CDR1 LNHDA, CDR2 SQIVND (reference sequence). V dropped 5 bases and J dropped 11; count of bases not matched to a gene: 9. This CDR3 is built from 14 residues. CDR3 nucleotides: TGTGCCAGTAGTCTTGGACTAGCGGCGACGAAGCAGTTCTTC. It specifies CASSLGLAATKQFF. Complete variable domain (other parts from reference TRBV19 and TRBJ2-1): DGGITQSPKYLFRKEGQNVTLSCEQNLNHDAMYWYRQDPGQGLRLIYYSQIVNDFQKGDIAEGYSVSREKKESFPLTVTSAQKNPTAFYLCASSLGLAATKQFFGPGTRLTVL.

The chain carries TRBV27 and TRBJ2-3; a possible D gene is TRBD2 (7 bases). CDR3 size: 15 residues. Germline CDR1 reads MNHEY; CDR2 reads SMNVEV (reference sequence). The V and J ends lost 7 bases and 6 bases respectively, with 20 bases between them. For the CDR3, the DNA is TGTGCCAGCAATGTTCTGGGAGGGGGATCGGATACGCAGTATTTT. Translated, it gives CASNVLGGGSDTQYF.

The chain recombines TRBV7-2 with TRBJ2-7; TRBD2 agrees at 7 bases. The germline gives CDR1 SGHTA, CDR2 FQGNSA. Trimming at V came to 2 bases and at J to 1 base, leaving 8 bases not matched to a gene. The CDR3 has 16 residues. Here the CDR3 reads CASSLSGWEGSYEQYF. DNA of the CDR3: TGTGCCAGCAGCTTATCCGGGTGGGAGGGATCCTACGAGCAGTACTTC. Together with reference TRBV7-2 and TRBJ2-7, the CDR3 gives the full variable domain: GAGVSQSPSNKVTEKGKDVELRCDPISGHTALYWYRQSLGQGLEFLIYFQGNSAPDKSGLPSDRFSAERTGGSVSTLTIQRTQQEDSAVYLCASSLSGWEGSYEQYFGPGTRLTVT.

The chain links TRBV15 to TRBJ2-7, with 7 bases that match TRBD2. Germline values: CDR1 LNHNV, CDR2 YYDKDF (reference sequence). This CDR3 is built from 17 residues. The junction had 11 bases not matched to a gene; V was cut back by 2 bases and J by 1 base. CDR3 sequence: CATSRFSPSGRSYEQYF. The CDR3 coding sequence is TGTGCCACCAGCAGATTCTCGCCTAGCGGCCGATCCTACGAGCAGTACTTC.

This clone was counted a few times. V and J are TRBV7-9 and TRBJ2-6; D is unresolved. The CDR3 sequence is 14 residues long. V lost 7 bases and J 4 bases, leaving 11 bases between the germline ends. Looked up from germline, CDR1 is SEHNR and CDR2 is FQNEAQ (reference sequence). This chain's CDR3 is CASKAESGANVLTF. The CDR3 nucleotides are TGTGCCAGCAAGGCGGAGTCCGGGGCCAACGTCCTGACTTTC.

This clone was counted a few times. The chain combines TRBV7-6 with TRBJ1-2, with 9 bases lining up with TRBD1. The V and J ends lost 3 bases and 5 bases, in that order; junction bases with no gene match: 10. In germline, CDR1 is SGHVS, CDR2 FNYEAQ. The CDR3 contains 16 residues. The CDR3 DNA reads as TGTGCCAGCAGCTTCCGACCGGGACAGGGAGAATATGGCTACACCTTC. It is translated as CASSFRPGQGEYGYTF.

The chain is built from TRBV5-4 and TRBJ1-1; TRBD1 matches 7 bases. V lost 4 bases and J lost 0; bases outside the gene matches: 3. The germline gives CDR1 SGHNT, CDR2 YYREEE (reference sequence). This CDR3 spans 14 amino acids. Written as DNA, the CDR3 is TGTGCCAGCAGCGGGGACAGAATGAACACTGAAGCTTTCTTT. This sequence encodes CASSGDRMNTEAFF.

This chain uses TRBV5-4 with TRBJ2-3; tentatively, D is TRBD2 (6 bases). In germline, CDR1 is SGHNT, CDR2 YYREEE (reference sequence). The V gene lost 0 bases and the J gene lost 5 bases, with 16 bases spanning the gap. The CDR3 length is 16 residues. The CDR3 spells CASSLAGVNVGDTQYF. CDR3 nucleotides: TGTGCCAGCAGCTTGGCGGGAGTGAATGTTGGAGATACGCAGTATTTT.

This clone was picked up a small number of times. The rearrangement uses TRBV6-5 and TRBJ2-5; 8 bases map to TRBD2. The trim removed 6 bases at V and 2 bases at J, leaving 5 bases unmatched. Per the germline V gene, CDR1 is MNHEY and CDR2 is SVGAGI. The CDR3 spans 14 residues. The CDR3 bases are TGTGCCAGCAGGTCAGCGGGGGTTCAAGAGACCCAGTACTTC. It codes for CASRSAGVQETQYF.

The chain joins TRBV25-1 to TRBJ2-3; tentatively, D is TRBD2 (5 bases). Trimming removed 2 bases at V and 6 bases at J, with 6 bases between. The CDR3 contains 12 residues. CDR1 and CDR2 from the germline V gene are MGHDK and SYGVNS. CDR3 DNA sequence: TGTGCCAGCAGTGAAAGGAGGGATACGCAGTATTTT. This sequence encodes CASSERRDTQYF.

This chain uses TRBV4-3 with TRBJ1-2; the D gene is possibly TRBD1 (5 bases). The CDR3 covers 13 residues. Germline V CDR1 and CDR2: LGHNA, YSLEER. With 4 bases removed from V and 0 bases from J, the gap between germline ends came to 6 bases. Written as DNA, the CDR3 is TGCGCCAGCAGCCGACAGACTAACTATGGCTACACCTTC. Translated, it gives CASSRQTNYGYTF.

This clone was observed a single time. The V call is TRBV7-8, the J call TRBJ1-2; tentative D call: TRBD1 (6 bases). Trimming removed 1 base from V and 8 bases from J, with 11 bases in between. Germline CDR1 is SGHVS and CDR2 is FQNEAQ. This CDR3 contains 13 residues. DNA of the CDR3: TGTGCCAGCAGCTTAGAAGGGGGAGCGGGCTACACCTTC. Translation gives CASSLEGGAGYTF.

The chain links TRBV5-1 to TRBJ2-4, with 10 bases that match TRBD2. Germline trimming cut 0 bases from V and 3 bases from J; bases unmatched to any gene: 9. In germline, CDR1 is SGHRS, CDR2 YFSETQ. The CDR3 is 18 amino acids. The DNA for the CDR3 is TGCGCCAGCAGCTTGGCATTCCTAGCGGGAGTGAGCAAAAACATTCAGTACTTC. Residues: CASSLAFLAGVSKNIQYF. Using reference TRBV5-1 and TRBJ2-4 for the parts outside the CDR3, the full variable domain is KAGVTQTPRYLIKTRGQQVTLSCSPISGHRSVSWYQQTPGQGLQFLFEYFSETQRNKGNFPGRFSGRQFSNSRSEMNVSTLELGDSALYLCASSLAFLAGVSKNIQYFGAGTRLSVL.